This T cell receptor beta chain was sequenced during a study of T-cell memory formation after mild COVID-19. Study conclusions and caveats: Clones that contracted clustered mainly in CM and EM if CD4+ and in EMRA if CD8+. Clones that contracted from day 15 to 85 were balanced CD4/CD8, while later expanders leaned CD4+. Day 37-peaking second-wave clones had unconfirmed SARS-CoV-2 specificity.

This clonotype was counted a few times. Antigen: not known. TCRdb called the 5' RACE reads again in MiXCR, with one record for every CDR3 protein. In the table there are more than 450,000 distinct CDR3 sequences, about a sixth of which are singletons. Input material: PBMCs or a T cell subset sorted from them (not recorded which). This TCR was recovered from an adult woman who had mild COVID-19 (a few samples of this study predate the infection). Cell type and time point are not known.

CDR3 residues: CASSPGGNTNEKLFF. CDR3 DNA sequence: TGCGCCAGCAGCCCCGGCGGAAACACGAATGAAAAACTGTTTTTT. The chain combines TRBV5-1 with TRBJ1-4; D unclear. Germline V gives CDR1 SGHRS, CDR2 YFSETQ. Trimming removed 4 bases at V and 5 bases at J, with 15 bases between. This CDR3 has 15 residues.